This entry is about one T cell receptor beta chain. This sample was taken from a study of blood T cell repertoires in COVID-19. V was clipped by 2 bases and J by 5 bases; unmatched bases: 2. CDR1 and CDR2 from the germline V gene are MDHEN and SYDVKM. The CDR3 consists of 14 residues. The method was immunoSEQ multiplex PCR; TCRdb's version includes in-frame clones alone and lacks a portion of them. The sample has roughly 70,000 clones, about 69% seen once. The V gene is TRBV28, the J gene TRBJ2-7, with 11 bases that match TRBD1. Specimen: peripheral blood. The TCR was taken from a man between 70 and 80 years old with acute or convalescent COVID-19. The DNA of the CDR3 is TGTGCCAGCAGTTTAAGGACAGGGGGCGACGAGCAGTACTTC. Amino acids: CASSLRTGGDEQYF.